The 30 T cell receptor beta chains given below trace back to one sample, sequenced in a study of T cell repertoires in cytomegalovirus infection. Via MiXCR, TCRdb re-called the reads, giving one row per CDR3 protein. The sample has under 120,000 distinct CDR3 sequences, roughly 41% seen once; the top ten hold just under 75%. These receptors have no known antigen. The starting material was CD8+ T cells from cultured PBMCs, obtained from culture after CMV antigen stimulation. The receptors here all came from a human donor in good health (CMV status not recorded). Some clones in this sample may be carry-over from other donors' samples.

The sample holds many counts of this clonotype. The chain links TRBV19 to TRBJ1-1; D might be TRBD1 (5 bases). The CDR3 contains 13 residues. CDR1 LNHDA and CDR2 SQIVND come from the germline V gene (reference sequence). With 3 bases removed from V and 1 base from J, the gap between germline ends came to 6 bases. In nucleotides, the CDR3 is TGTGCCAGTAGTATCCAGGGGAACACTGAAGCTTTCTTT. It encodes CASSIQGNTEAFF.

This clonotype was found many times. The DNA for the CDR3 is TGTGCCAGCAGCCAAGTTGGACTAGCGGGGTTGGATACGCAGTATTTT. This translates into CASSQVGLAGLDTQYF. The chain recombines TRBV14 with TRBJ2-3; 12 bases line up with TRBD2. The ends lost 1 base at V and 6 bases at J; junction bases unmatched: 5. Germline lookup yields CDR1 SGHDN and CDR2 FVKESK. CDR3 size: 16 residues.

This clonotype has a handful of counts. This chain links TRBV7-6 with TRBJ2-1; TRBD1 agrees at 8 bases. This CDR3 is 17 amino acids long. Germline V gene data show CDR1 as SGHVS and CDR2 as FNYEAQ. J lost 4 bases, V lost 4 bases, and 12 bases had no gene match. Here the CDR3 reads CASSSPGGQGYYNEQFF. DNA for the CDR3: TGTGCCAGCAGCTCGCCCGGTGGACAGGGTTATTACAATGAGCAGTTCTTC.

This chain uses TRBV7-2 with TRBJ1-2, with a tentative D call TRBD1 (6 bases). Germline CDR1 reads SGHTA; CDR2 reads FQGNSA. Trimming pared 1 base from V and 5 bases from J, leaving 20 bases between. This CDR3 contains 17 residues. CDR3 residues: CASSLGQGRAREYGYTF. CDR3 nucleotides: TGTGCCAGCAGCTTAGGGCAGGGGAGGGCTCGGGAGTATGGCTACACCTTC.

This clonotype was observed a handful of times. The J gene is TRBJ1-2, the V gene TRBV27, with 7 bases identical to TRBD1. With 5 bases clipped from V and 0 bases from J, the junction kept 9 bases outside the gene matches. This CDR3 is built from 16 residues. Germline-derived CDR1 and CDR2 are MNHEY and SMNVEV (reference sequence). The CDR3 is CASSPTFTGANYGYTF. Written as DNA, the CDR3 is TGTGCCAGCAGTCCCACCTTTACAGGGGCTAACTATGGCTACACCTTC.

This clonotype was seen only a few times. The V call is TRBV14, the J call TRBJ2-4, with 11 bases aligning to TRBD1. The germline CDR1 and CDR2 sequences are SGHDN and FVKESK. The V gene end was trimmed by 4 bases and the J gene end by 6 bases; junction bases not matched to a gene: 8. The CDR3 extends over 16 amino acids. This chain's CDR3 is CASSPPGGTGGNIQYF. The CDR3 bases are TGTGCCAGCAGCCCCCCAGGAGGGACAGGGGGAAACATTCAGTACTTC.

This chain connects TRBV29-1 to TRBJ2-1; 10 bases agree with TRBD2. CDR1 SQVTM and CDR2 ANQGSEA come from the germline V gene. The V and J ends lost 4 bases and 7 bases, in that order; junction bases with no gene match: 4. The CDR3 runs to 13 residues. As DNA, the CDR3 is TGCAGCGTTGCTAGCGGGGGAGGGAATGAGCAGTTCTTC. As protein: CSVASGGGNEQFF.

The V and J genes are TRBV28 and TRBJ2-7, with D tentatively TRBD1 (5 bases). V shed 8 bases and J shed 1 base, with 18 bases lying between them. The CDR3 has 15 residues. Germline CDR1 MDHEN, CDR2 SYDVKM. The CDR3 DNA is TGTGCCAGCCTTTCACTTTGGGGCCAATCCTACGAGCAGTACTTC. Translating it yields CASLSLWGQSYEQYF.

The chain employs TRBV2 and TRBJ2-5, with D possibly being TRBD1 (6 bases). This CDR3 has 14 residues. Germline CDR1 is SNHLY and CDR2 is FYNNEI. V was shortened by 8 bases and J by 5 bases, with 18 bases between the two germline ends. CDR3 in amino acids: CASGQDRRQETQYF. For the CDR3, the DNA is TGTGCCAGCGGACAAGACAGGCGTCAGGAGACCCAGTACTTC.

The rearrangement uses TRBV27 and TRBJ1-1, with D maybe TRBD1 (5 bases). V was trimmed by 1 base and J by 2 bases, leaving 11 bases between them. The germline V gene has CDR1 MNHEY and CDR2 SMNVEV (reference sequence). The CDR3 contains 15 residues. The CDR3 loop reads CASSLLGGGNTEAFF. DNA of the CDR3: TGTGCCAGCAGTTTATTGGGGGGGGGAAACACTGAAGCTTTCTTT.

V gene TRBV12-3 or TRBV12-4 combines with J gene TRBJ2-5; D is unclear. V was pared by 3 bases and J by 5 bases, with 10 bases between. This CDR3 contains 13 residues. The CDR3 sequence: CASSFLIRETQYF. The CDR3 DNA follows: TGTGCCAGCAGTTTTTTGATCCGGGAGACCCAGTACTTC.

This clonotype occurred a few times. The chain links TRBV6-5 to TRBJ2-7; 7 bases agree with TRBD1. CDR3 length: 13 residues. Germline V gene data show CDR1 as MNHEY and CDR2 as SVGAGI. V was pared by 6 bases and J by 2 bases, with 4 bases of the junction left unmatched. The CDR3: CASSGQAAYEQYF. DNA for the CDR3: TGTGCCAGCAGCGGACAGGCTGCCTACGAGCAGTACTTC.

The gene calls are TRBV2 and TRBJ1-2; D is uncertain. The CDR3 has 12 amino acids. The germline V gene encodes CDR1 SNHLY and CDR2 FYNNEI. V was clipped by 6 bases and J by 6 bases, with 11 bases between them. CDR3 residues: CASRWRVDGYTF. The DNA of the CDR3 is TGTGCCAGCAGGTGGAGGGTTGATGGCTACACCTTC.

The V gene is TRBV7-6, the J gene TRBJ2-1; no reliable D call. Germline lookup yields CDR1 SGHVS and CDR2 FNYEAQ. V lost 4 bases and J lost 8, with 9 bases in between. The CDR3 spans 12 residues. DNA for the CDR3: TGTGCCAGCAGCTCTCGGTTCGATGAGCAGTTCTTC. Translation gives CASSSRFDEQFF.

This clonotype was counted only a few times. CDR3 nucleotide sequence: TGTGCCAGCAGTTATCATCAGGGGACCGCACTCTACGAGCAGTACTTC. This translates into CASSYHQGTALYEQYF. This chain joins TRBV12-3 or TRBV12-4 and TRBJ2-7; D is perhaps TRBD1 (6 bases). The CDR3 has 16 amino acids. V was shortened by 4 bases and J by 3 bases, with 19 bases between the two germline ends.

This clonotype was found a few times. The chain links TRBV29-1 to TRBJ2-1; the D is unclear. This CDR3 contains 12 residues. Germline loops: CDR1 SQVTM, CDR2 ANQGSEA. V lost 4 bases and J lost 9, with 13 bases in between. DNA of the CDR3: TGCAGCGTTGTAGAGTTCACAAGTGAGCAGTTCTTC. This sequence encodes CSVVEFTSEQFF.

The V call is TRBV15, the J call TRBJ1-3; D not certain. Trimming took 0 bases from V and 0 from J, leaving 18 bases between them. CDR1 LNHNV and CDR2 YYDKDF come from the germline V gene (reference sequence). The CDR3 runs 19 residues. For the CDR3, the DNA is TGTGCCACCAGCAGAGATGTGGTTGGCGCCGTCCTCTCTGGAAACACCATATATTTT. It specifies CATSRDVVGAVLSGNTIYF.

V gene TRBV12-3 or TRBV12-4 combines with J gene TRBJ2-1; 10 bases match TRBD2. The CDR3 sequence is 16 residues long. V was clipped by 4 bases and J by 8 bases; unmatched bases: 11. In nucleotides, the CDR3 is TGTGCCAGCAGTTCCTACTTCAGCGGGGGGGAGGATGAGCAGTTCTTC. This codes for CASSSYFSGGEDEQFF.

This clonotype was seen only a few times. The chain links TRBV11-2 to TRBJ1-4, with TRBD1 identical over 7 bases. The ends lost 5 bases at V and 9 bases at J; junction bases unmatched: 9. The CDR3 length is 14 residues. Germline loops: CDR1 SGHAT, CDR2 FQNNGV. DNA of the CDR3: TGTGCCAGCAGCCTCGAATTAGGGGGCCAAAAACTGTTTTTT. This codes for CASSLELGGQKLFF.

Written as DNA, the CDR3 is TGTGCCAGTAGTCTTGAAGCGGGGGGGCTTTACAATGAGCAGTTCTTC. It encodes CASSLEAGGLYNEQFF. This chain joins TRBV19 and TRBJ2-1; the match to TRBD2 covers 10 bases. CDR3 length: 16 residues. V was pared by 5 bases and J by 4 bases, with 8 bases of the junction left unmatched. The germline gives CDR1 LNHDA, CDR2 SQIVND (reference sequence).

Comment on this clonotype: One end of the junction fails to match germline, which may point to a read error. The J gene is TRBJ2-1, the V gene TRBV7-8; perhaps TRBD2 as D (6 bases). Germline assignment: CDR1 SGHVS and CDR2 FQNEAQ. The CDR3 is 15 amino acids. The CDR3, as DNA: TGTGCCAGCAGCTTAGCGTTAGCTAGCGCCGGGTCTGGGATCTTC. Its protein product is CASSLALASAGSGIF. Together with reference TRBV7-8 and TRBJ2-1, the CDR3 gives the full variable domain: GAGVSQSPRYKVAKRGQDVALRCDPISGHVSLFWYQQALGQGPEFLTYFQNEAQLDKSGLPSDRFFAERPEGSVSTLKIQRTQQEDSAVYLCASSLALASAGSGIFGPGTRLTVL.

This chain joins TRBV7-9 and TRBJ1-1; 8 nucleotides align to TRBD1. Losses at the gene ends were 5 bases for V and 4 bases for J; bases not matched to a gene: 9. Looked up from germline, CDR1 is SEHNR and CDR2 is FQNEAQ (reference sequence). This CDR3 is built from 15 residues. CDR3 region: CASSPRGLGGTEAFF. The CDR3 DNA reads TGTGCCAGCAGCCCCAGGGGGCTAGGTGGCACTGAAGCTTTCTTT.

The CDR3 DNA reads as TGTGCCAGCAGAACCCCCAGGGACCTTAATCAGCCCCAGCATTTT. Translation gives CASRTPRDLNQPQHF. The chain joins TRBV6-6 to TRBJ1-5; D may be TRBD1 (5 bases). The CDR3 covers 15 residues. V was clipped by 6 bases and J by 4 bases, with 16 bases between them. Germline-derived CDR1 and CDR2 are MNHNY and SVGAGI (reference sequence).

The J gene is TRBJ1-4, the V gene TRBV7-2; no reliable D call. Trimming took off 1 base at V and 0 bases at J, with 6 bases between the two ends. The germline V gene has CDR1 SGHTA and CDR2 FQGNSA. This CDR3 contains 15 residues. For the CDR3, the DNA is TGTGCCAGCAGCTTAGGGGTGTCAACTAATGAAAAACTGTTTTTT. Translation: CASSLGVSTNEKLFF.

The V call is TRBV15, the J call TRBJ2-7; no clear D. V lost 3 bases and J lost 6, with 12 bases in between. Germline V gene sequence: CDR1 LNHNV, CDR2 YYDKDF (reference sequence). The CDR3 extends over 13 amino acids. For the CDR3, the DNA is TGTGCCACCAGCAGCCGCGCCCTGGGCGAGCAGTACTTC. It codes for CATSSRALGEQYF.

This chain uses TRBV7-9 with TRBJ2-7, with unresolved D. The germline gives CDR1 SEHNR, CDR2 FQNEAQ (reference sequence). This CDR3 comprises 13 residues. Trimming left V 5 bases short and J 1 base short, with 9 bases between. The DNA for the CDR3 is TGTGCCAGCAGCGGGCAGGAGTCCTACGAGCAGTACTTC. As protein: CASSGQESYEQYF.

The genes are TRBV2 and TRBJ2-4, with D unresolved. The germline V and J ends were trimmed by 7 bases and 5 bases, with 15 bases remaining between them. Germline V lookup: CDR1 SNHLY, CDR2 FYNNEI. CDR3 size: 14 residues. DNA for the CDR3: TGTGCCAGCACCGCTTATGATGGAGAAAACATTCAGTACTTC. It yields the protein CASTAYDGENIQYF.

Of note for this clonotype: Since a much larger clone is just one base distant, this may be a read error. The chain recombines TRBV28 with TRBJ1-2; TRBD1 matches at 10 bases. The CDR3 runs 17 residues. Germline lookup yields CDR1 MDHEN and CDR2 SYDVKM. The J segment lost 4 bases and the V segment lost 10 bases, leaving 18 bases of the junction unmatched. The CDR3 DNA follows: TGTGCCATCAGCCCTGTCCCGGGACAGGGGTATGCCTATGGCTACACCTTC. It yields the protein CAISPVPGQGYAYGYTF.

There are many counts of this clonotype. This chain joins TRBV7-8 and TRBJ1-2; weak D call: TRBD1 (5 bases). V lost 2 bases and J lost 0, with 16 bases in between. The CDR3 consists of 17 residues. The germline CDR1 and CDR2 sequences are SGHVS and FQNEAQ. The CDR3 loop reads CASSLWQAGETNYGYTF. The CDR3 region has the DNA TGTGCCAGCAGCTTATGGCAGGCGGGGGAAACTAACTATGGCTACACCTTC.

This clonotype turned up a few times. The chain combines TRBV7-9 with TRBJ1-1; TRBD1 might be the D (6 bases). Germline V gene sequence: CDR1 SEHNR, CDR2 FQNEAQ (reference sequence). The germline V and J ends were trimmed by 9 bases and 6 bases, with 17 bases remaining between them. The CDR3 runs 13 residues. The CDR3 nucleotides read TGTGCCAGTAAGGGACAAGGATCTTCTGAAGCTTTCTTT. This encodes CASKGQGSSEAFF. Using reference TRBV7-9 and TRBJ1-1 for the parts outside the CDR3, the full variable domain is DTGVSQNPRHKITKRGQNVTFRCDPISEHNRLYWYRQTLGQGPEFLTYFQNEAQLEKSRLLSDRFSAERPKGSFSTLEIQRTEQGDSAMYLCASKGQGSSEAFFGQGTRLTVV.